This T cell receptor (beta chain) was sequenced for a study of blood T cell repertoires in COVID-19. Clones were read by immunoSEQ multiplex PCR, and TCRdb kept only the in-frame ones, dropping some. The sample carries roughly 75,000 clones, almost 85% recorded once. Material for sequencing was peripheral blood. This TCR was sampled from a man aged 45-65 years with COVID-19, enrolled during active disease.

The CDR3 reads CASSGRGGVNSPLHF. Here the CDR3 DNA reads TGTGCCAGCAGTGGCCGGGGGGGGGTCAATTCACCCCTCCACTTT. V usage is TRBV2 and J usage is TRBJ1-6; a possible D gene is TRBD1 (5 bases). The CDR3 runs 15 residues. The V end was cut by 4 bases, the J end by 7 bases, with 14 bases between. The germline CDR1 and CDR2 sequences are SNHLY and FYNNEI.